The clone carrying this T cell receptor (beta chain) was seen many times. Antigen specificity is unknown. This sample is drawn from a study of molecular identifiers for immune sequencing clone quantification. Germline-derived CDR1 and CDR2 are LNHNV and YYDKDF (reference sequence). The CDR3 totals 13 residues. The ends were cut back, 0 bases at V and 7 bases at J, with 7 bases in the middle. Study-wide results and caveats: Reportedly, one cell's Jurkat TCR RNA was detected within 1,100,000 naive CD8 cells.

One entry per CDR3 protein, called by TCRdb with MiXCR from the PCR reads. The table shows a few hundred thousand distinct CDR3 sequences, with roughly 23% occurring only once. The receptor comes from a human donor in good health. Some libraries in this study had Jurkat cell RNA spiked in. The genes are TRBV15 and TRBJ2-1, with D perhaps TRBD2 (5 bases). Sequenced: naive CD8+ T cells from blood, with Jurkat cell RNA spiked in. The subset was: FACS-sorted CD8+CD4-CCR7+CD45RA+ naive T cells. The CDR3 protein is CATSRDPGNEQFF. The CDR3 bases are TGTGCCACCAGCAGAGATCCGGGGAATGAGCAGTTCTTC.